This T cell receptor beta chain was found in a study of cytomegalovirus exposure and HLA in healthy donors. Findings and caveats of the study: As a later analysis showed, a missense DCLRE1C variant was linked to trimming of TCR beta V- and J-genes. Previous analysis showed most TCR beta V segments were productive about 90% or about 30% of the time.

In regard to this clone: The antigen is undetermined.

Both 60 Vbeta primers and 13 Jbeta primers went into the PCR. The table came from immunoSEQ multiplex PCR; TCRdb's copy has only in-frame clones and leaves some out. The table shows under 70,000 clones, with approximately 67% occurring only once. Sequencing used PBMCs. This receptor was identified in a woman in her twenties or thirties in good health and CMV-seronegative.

CDR3 coding DNA: TGCAGTAGGAAAAACAGGGGAGAAGCTTTCTTT. Translated: CSRKNRGEAFF. The V gene is TRBV20-1, the J gene TRBJ1-1; 7 bases map to TRBD1. The V gene end was trimmed by 8 bases and the J gene end by 8 bases; junction bases not matched to a gene: 8. In germline, CDR1 is DFQATT, CDR2 SNEGSKA (reference sequence). The CDR3 sequence is 11 residues long.